These T cell receptor beta chains were read from a single sample in a study of T-cell memory formation after mild COVID-19. TCRdb called the 5' RACE reads again in MiXCR, with one record for every CDR3 protein. Of roughly 370,000 distinct CDR3 sequences listed, about a sixth are singletons. Sequencing input: PBMCs or a T cell subset sorted from them (not recorded which). These receptors were taken from a young man who had mild COVID-19 (a few samples of this study predate the infection). Cell type and time point are not known. CDR3s include the opening cysteine and the closing phenylalanine or tryptophan. D genes are given only for firm matches. Some rows mark clone size as missing; the rest say once, few, many or name a class of expanded clone.

.	TRBJ2-2	TRBV12-5	TRBD1	CASGLDPQGAGGELFF	TGTGCTAGTGGTTTGGACCCACAGGGGGCGGGCGGGGAGCTGTTTTTT
.	TRBJ1-6	TRBV20-1	.	CSARELLSPLHF	TGCAGTGCTAGAGAGCTCCTTTCACCCCTCCACTTT
.	TRBJ2-3	TRBV7-9	TRBD2	CASSTRTSRSTDTQYF	TGTGCCAGCAGCACCCGGACTAGCAGAAGCACAGATACGCAGTATTTT
.	TRBJ2-1	TRBV7-9	.	CASSSWGERDEQFF	TGTGCCAGCAGCTCGTGGGGTGAACGGGATGAGCAGTTCTTC
.	TRBJ1-4	TRBV4-1	TRBD1	CASRPTGGYEKLFF	TGCGCCAGTAGACCGACAGGGGGCTATGAAAAACTGTTTTTT
few	TRBJ2-2	TRBV28	.	CASSTAGNTGELFF	TGTGCCAGCAGTACAGCCGGGAACACCGGGGAGCTGTTTTTT
.	TRBJ1-5	TRBV6-6	.	CDAKHDYSNQPQHF	TGTGACGCGAAACATGATTATAGCAATCAGCCCCAGCATTTT
.	TRBJ2-2	TRBV3-1	.	CASSQFVGRNTGELFF	TGTGCCAGCAGCCAATTCGTGGGGCGGAACACCGGGGAGCTGTTTTTT
few	TRBJ1-1	TRBV10-3	TRBD1	CAISGTGGAGTEAFF	TGTGCCATCAGTGGCACAGGGGGCGCGGGGACTGAAGCTTTCTTT
.	TRBJ2-3	TRBV10-3	.	CAISGQTDTQYF	TGTGCCATCAGTGGTCAGACTGATACGCAGTATTTT
few	TRBJ2-2	TRBV20-1	TRBD2	CSAREIAGTGELFF	TGCAGTGCTAGGGAGATAGCGGGGACCGGGGAGCTGTTTTTT
.	TRBJ2-5	TRBV15	.	CATSPGQQETQYF	TGTGCCACCAGCCCCGGACAACAAGAGACCCAGTACTTC
few	TRBJ1-1	TRBV7-9	TRBD1	CASSDMAGGAADTEAFF	TGTGCCAGCAGCGACATGGCAGGGGGTGCGGCGGACACTGAAGCTTTCTTT
.	TRBJ2-1	TRBV20-1	TRBD2	CSARDPGTKQFF	TGCAGTGCTAGAGATCCCGGGACTAAGCAGTTCTTC
.	TRBJ2-1	TRBV12-3/TRBV12-4	TRBD2	CASGTSGGADEQFF	TGTGCCAGCGGGACTAGCGGGGGGGCCGATGAGCAGTTCTTC
.	TRBJ1-1	TRBV18	.	CASSPRRVRTEAFF	TGTGCCAGCTCCCCTCGGCGGGTCCGCACTGAAGCTTTCTTT
many	TRBJ1-1	TRBV4-3	.	CASSQERLSAEAFF	TGCGCCAGCAGCCAAGAACGGCTTAGTGCTGAAGCTTTCTTT